These T cell receptor beta chains were read from a single sample in a study of blood T cell repertoires in COVID-19. The table came from immunoSEQ multiplex PCR; TCRdb's copy has only in-frame clones and leaves some out. The table has about 83,000 clones, more than 70% seen once. Sequences were obtained from peripheral blood. All receptors come from an elderly woman in a cohort sampled during active or convalescent COVID-19. CDR3s include the opening cysteine and the closing phenylalanine or tryptophan. The order of the fields is J gene, V gene, CDR3 length, CDR3 protein.

>TRBJ1-1|TRBV30|12
CAWGQGAPEAFF
>TRBJ1-2|TRBV4-2|16
CASSQDESGGIYGYTF
>TRBJ2-2|TRBV27|12
CASSFQTGELFF
>TRBJ1-1|TRBV2|14
CASSASSGITEAFF
>TRBJ2-2|TRBV19|18
CASSIDVGRGMGTGELFF
>TRBJ1-2|TRBV12-3/TRBV12-4|13
CASTKLRNYGYTF
>TRBJ2-1|TRBV3-1/TRBV3-2|14
CASQTVGPYNEQFF
>TRBJ2-7|TRBV6-6|15
CASSPGGQGAYEQYF
>TRBJ2-3|TRBV2|14
CASGGGSPTDTQYF
>TRBJ2-7|TRBV2|12
CASSPGLYEQYF
>TRBJ1-2|TRBV4-1|15
CASSETKQGAGGYTF
>TRBJ1-2|TRBV29-1|14
CSVEEGVGSIGYTF
>TRBJ1-6|TRBV28|14
CASAGESYNSPLHF
>TRBJ1-1|TRBV10-2|13
CASSDFRGAEAFF
>TRBJ1-3|TRBV7-9|18
CASSFQTTGVFSGNTIYF